Following are 12 T cell receptor beta chains from one sample sequenced in a study of OX40 agonist ivuxolimab in advanced cancers. This table comes from immunoSEQ multiplex PCR, and its TCRdb copy is limited to in-frame clones, with some not included. The table lists more than 65,000 clones, 85% of them singletons. Sequencing was performed on CD4+ or CD8+ T cells sorted from blood, taken in a trial of the OX40 agonist ivuxolimab. All receptors derive from an adult with an advanced solid tumor such as melanoma, head and neck, liver or kidney cancer.

V and J are TRBV7-9 and TRBJ1-1; 9 nucleotides line up with TRBD1. V gave up 5 bases and J gave up 6 bases; unmatched junction bases: 7. The CDR3 totals 14 residues. The germline V gene has CDR1 SEHNR and CDR2 FQNEAQ (reference sequence). CDR3 residues: CASSKRTGEAEAFF. The CDR3 DNA is TGTGCCAGCAGCAAGAGGACAGGGGAGGCTGAAGCTTTCTTT. Full variable domain (rest looked up from reference TRBV7-9 and TRBJ1-1): DTGVSQNPRHKITKRGQNVTFRCDPISEHNRLYWYRQTLGQGPEFLTYFQNEAQLEKSRLLSDRFSAERPKGSFSTLEIQRTEQGDSAMYLCASSKRTGEAEAFFGQGTRLTVV.

This chain uses TRBV7-3 with TRBJ2-1; 12 positions match TRBD2. CDR3 size: 15 residues. Germline CDR1 reads SGHTA; CDR2 reads FQGTGA. V lost 6 bases to trimming and J lost 9 bases; unmatched junction nucleotides: 9. The CDR3 spells CASSSTSGSWSEQFF. The CDR3 DNA reads TGTGCCAGCAGTTCGACTAGCGGGAGCTGGAGTGAGCAGTTCTTC.

This chain joins TRBV7-2 and TRBJ2-4, with D perhaps assigned TRBD1 or TRBD2 (5 bases each). Germline V gives CDR1 SGHTA, CDR2 FQGNSA. V gave up 5 bases and J gave up 6 bases, with 17 bases separating them. The CDR3 covers 15 residues. The CDR3 is CASSLTRVGANIQYF. CDR3 in DNA: TGTGCCAGCAGCCTAACAAGGGTCGGGGCAAACATTCAGTACTTC. Full variable domain (rest looked up from reference TRBV7-2 and TRBJ2-4): GAGVSQSPSNKVTEKGKDVELRCDPISGHTALYWYRQSLGQGLEFLIYFQGNSAPDKSGLPSDRFSAERTGGSVSTLTIQRTQQEDSAVYLCASSLTRVGANIQYFGAGTRLSVL.

CDR3 in amino acids: CASSTGHVNIQYF. CDR3 coding DNA: TGTGCCAGCAGCACCGGACACGTAAACATTCAGTACTTC. This chain uses TRBV21-1 with TRBJ2-4; TRBD1 is the table's D call and was not checked against the DNA. TRBV21-1 is a known pseudogene. The CDR3 loop spans 13 amino acids.

The chain joins TRBV19 to TRBJ1-1; D gene uncertain. The CDR3 contains 14 residues. The germline CDR1 and CDR2 sequences are LNHDA and SQIVND (reference sequence). V lost 2 bases and J 5 bases, leaving 12 bases between the germline ends. The CDR3 DNA is TGTGCCAGTAGTATAAAGGTCGCGGGGACTGAAGCTTTCTTT. This translates into CASSIKVAGTEAFF.

J is TRBJ1-1 and V is TRBV27; tentative D call: TRBD1 (6 bases). V was shortened by 4 bases and J by 5 bases, with 14 bases between the two germline ends. This CDR3 has 14 amino acids. The V gene's germline CDR1 is MNHEY and CDR2 SMNVEV (reference sequence). The DNA of the CDR3 is TGTGCCAGCAGTTCCAGGGATAGGGGGACTGAAGCTTTCTTT. Its translation: CASSSRDRGTEAFF.

This sequence joins TRBV6-5 and TRBJ2-7, with D possibly being TRBD1 or TRBD2 (5 bases each). The germline CDR1 and CDR2 sequences are MNHEY and SVGAGI. This CDR3 has 15 residues. Trimming left V 0 bases short and J 3 bases short, with 12 bases between. The CDR3 nucleotides are TGTGCCAGCAGTTACTCGGGACGGAAGAACTACGAGCAGTACTTC. Amino acid sequence: CASSYSGRKNYEQYF.

The chain is built from TRBV27 and TRBJ2-3; 14 bases line up with TRBD2. Germline trimming cut 6 bases from V and 5 bases from J; bases unmatched to any gene: 7. This CDR3 is built from 16 residues. Germline-derived CDR1 and CDR2 are MNHEY and SMNVEV (reference sequence). As DNA, the CDR3 is TGTGCCAGCAGGGCGGCCGGGACTAGCGGGGGAGATACGCAGTATTTT. Translation gives CASRAAGTSGGDTQYF.

The chain links TRBV4-2 to TRBJ2-2; D is possibly TRBD2 (6 bases). The CDR3 loop spans 18 amino acids. Germline-derived CDR1 and CDR2 are LGHNA and YNFKEQ. Between the trimmed V and J ends, which lost 2 bases and 6 bases, there was a span of 22 bases. The CDR3 nucleotides are TGTGCCAGCAGCCAACCGGCGGGACTCCGAACCGGGTCCGGGGAGCTGTTTTTT. This encodes CASSQPAGLRTGSGELFF.

J is TRBJ1-1 and V is TRBV5-1; 10 bases are shared with TRBD1. Germline values: CDR1 SGHRS, CDR2 YFSETQ. CDR3 length: 15 residues. After removal of 0 bases from V and 7 bases from J, the junction contained 6 bases not matched to a gene. CDR3 in DNA: TGCGCCAGCAGCTTGGTGGGGGACAGGGGACTTGAAGCTTTCTTT. This codes for CASSLVGDRGLEAFF.

The V gene is TRBV18, the J gene TRBJ2-7, with a possible D match to TRBD1 (5 bases). The germline gives CDR1 KGHSH, CDR2 LQKENI. The CDR3 extends over 13 amino acids. The ends were cut back, 3 bases at V and 2 bases at J, with 8 bases in the middle. CDR3 sequence: CASSPTVTYEQYF. The CDR3 DNA reads as TGTGCCAGCTCACCGACAGTCACCTACGAGCAGTACTTC.

The chain employs TRBV9 and TRBJ2-1; 12 bases map to TRBD2. Germline V gene sequence: CDR1 SGDLS, CDR2 YYNGEE. V was pared by 4 bases and J by 9 bases, with 11 bases of the junction left unmatched. The CDR3 is made up of 16 amino acids. CDR3 protein: CASSPRTSGNLGEQFF. DNA for the CDR3: TGTGCCAGCAGCCCTAGGACTAGCGGGAATCTCGGTGAGCAGTTCTTC.